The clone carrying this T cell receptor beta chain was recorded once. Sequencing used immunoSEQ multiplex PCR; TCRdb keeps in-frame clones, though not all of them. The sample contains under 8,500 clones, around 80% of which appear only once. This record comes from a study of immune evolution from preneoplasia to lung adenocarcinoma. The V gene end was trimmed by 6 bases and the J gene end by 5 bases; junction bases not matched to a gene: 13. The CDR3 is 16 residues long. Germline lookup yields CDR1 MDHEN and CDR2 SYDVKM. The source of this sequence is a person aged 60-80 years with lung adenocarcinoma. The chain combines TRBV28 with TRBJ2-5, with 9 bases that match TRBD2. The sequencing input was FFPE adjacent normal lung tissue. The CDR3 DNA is TGTGCCAGCAGCCTTCCCGGGGCGGGAGGGAGGGAGACCCAGTACTTC. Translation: CASSLPGAGGRETQYF.